Listed below are T cell receptor beta chains from one sample, sequenced in a study of PD-1 blockade in classical Hodgkin lymphoma. Generated by immunoSEQ multiplex PCR, the TCRdb table keeps only in-frame clones and is missing some. The data contain 55,000 to 75,000 clones, roughly two thirds of them singletons. The input for sequencing was peripheral blood mononuclear cells (PBMCs), taken before the second cycle of nivolumab. The receptors here all came from a human donor with classical Hodgkin lymphoma. The CDR3 runs from the conserved cysteine through the conserved F or W. The D gene is left open where the match is weak. Not every row has a clone size; where given, it reads once, few, many or a size class.

D gene,V gene,clone size,CDR3 length,J gene,CDR3 DNA,CDR3 protein
NA,TRBV30,NA,12,TRBJ1-4,TGTGCCTGGAGTGCCCCGGGGGAAAAACTGTTTTTT,CAWSAPGEKLFF
NA,TRBV11-3,many,12,TRBJ2-7,TGTGCCAGCAGCTTTATGGTCTACGAGCAGTACTTC,CASSFMVYEQYF
NA,TRBV6-1,NA,15,TRBJ1-6,TGTGCCAGCAGTGAACAGGCAGGGGCGCTGGCACCCCTCCACTTT,CASSEQAGALAPLHF
TRBD1,TRBV18,few,15,TRBJ1-4,TGTGCCAGCTCACCAGCGGACAGGAGGGATGAAAAACTGTTTTTT,CASSPADRRDEKLFF
TRBD1,TRBV25-1,NA,15,TRBJ2-1,TGTGCCAGCACCCCAGGACAGGGCATCGACAATGAGCAGTTCTTC,CASTPGQGIDNEQFF
NA,TRBV28,NA,11,TRBJ2-2,TGTGCCAGCAGTTTAGGCAGGGAGCTGTTTTTT,CASSLGRELFF
TRBD2,TRBV6-5,NA,15,TRBJ2-7,TGTGCCAGCAGTTCTGGCGGGGGGGGCTTATACGAGCAGTACTTC,CASSSGGGGLYEQYF
NA,TRBV15,once,13,TRBJ2-7,TGTGCCACCACCCCGGGTGGAGGTTACGAGCAGTACTTC,CATTPGGGYEQYF
NA,TRBV7-2,NA,17,TRBJ1-2,TGTGCCAGCAGCTTAGAGGTCGTCTCGATGGGCTTGGGTGGCTACACCTTC,CASSLEVVSMGLGGYTF
NA,TRBV19,NA,12,TRBJ1-2,TGTGCCACCACGACAGGATACTATGGCTACACCTTC,CATTTGYYGYTF
NA,TRBV7-9,NA,15,TRBJ2-1,TGTGCCAGCAGCTCAGCACGGGGTGGGAGTAATGAGCAGTTCTTC,CASSSARGGSNEQFF